These 3 T cell receptor beta chains came from one sample sequenced in a study of blood T cell repertoires in COVID-19. Only in-frame clones appear in the TCRdb table, and some are missing; sequencing was by immunoSEQ multiplex PCR. The repertoire holds roughly 290,000 clones, approximately 91% seen once, with roughly an eighth in the top ten. Sequenced: peripheral blood. The receptors here all came from a woman between 55 and 75 years old with acute or convalescent COVID-19.

This clone has a count of ten or more. The chain joins TRBV19 to TRBJ1-5, with D hard to call. V lost 8 bases to trimming and J lost 3 bases, with 11 bases between them. Per germline, CDR1 LNHDA and CDR2 SQIVND (reference sequence). The CDR3 is made up of 13 amino acids. CDR3: CASSGRHNQPQHF. In DNA form, the CDR3 reads TGTGCCAGTTCCGGCCGACACAATCAGCCCCAGCATTTT.

This clone was seen a handful of times. The gene calls are TRBV7-2 and TRBJ1-2, with 11 bases identical to TRBD1. CDR1 and CDR2 from the germline V gene are SGHTA and FQGNSA. J was trimmed by 6 bases and V by 6 bases; bases with no gene match: 9. The CDR3 is made up of 15 amino acids. The CDR3 sequence: CASSPRDRGTHGYTF. The CDR3 DNA sequence: TGTGCCAGCAGTCCCCGGGACAGGGGGACCCATGGCTACACCTTC.

This rearrangement joins TRBV7-9 to TRBJ2-3, with 7 bases that match TRBD2. This CDR3 has 15 amino acids. Germline V gene lookup returns CDR1 SEHNR and CDR2 FQNEAQ (reference sequence). V shed 1 base and J 1 base; nucleotides not matched to a gene: 2. CDR3 loop: CASSLVLAGTDTQYF. The CDR3 DNA sequence: TGTGCCAGCAGCTTAGTTCTAGCGGGCACAGATACGCAGTATTTT.